The T cell receptor (beta chain) described here comes from a study of OX40 agonist ivuxolimab in advanced cancers. In the study overall: Those treated in dose escalation had hepatocellular carcinoma, melanoma, renal cell cancer or head and neck cancer. Findings of the study overall: Some patients who did not respond also had low normalized T-cell clonal expansion.

This clone showed up just once. Its antigen is undetermined. There are 17 residues in the CDR3. The V and J ends lost 1 base and 6 bases, in that order; junction bases with no gene match: 13. Germline V gene sequence: CDR1 SGHDT, CDR2 YYEEEE. Only in-frame clones appear in the TCRdb table, and some are missing; sequencing was by immunoSEQ multiplex PCR. This sample carries some 37,000 clones, roughly 80% of them seen once, and the ten largest clones take 11%. The cohort excluded patients with autoimmune disease history or systemic immunosuppression. This specimen was CD4+ or CD8+ T cells sorted from blood, taken in a trial of the OX40 agonist ivuxolimab. The receptor's source is an adult with an advanced solid tumor such as melanoma, head and neck, liver or kidney cancer. The chain carries TRBV5-6 and TRBJ1-5; the match to TRBD1 covers 7 bases. Written as DNA, the CDR3 is TGTGCCAGCAGCTTGATGGAAGGGGAGGGGGCGGCTCAGCCCCAGCATTTT. This encodes CASSLMEGEGAAQPQHF.